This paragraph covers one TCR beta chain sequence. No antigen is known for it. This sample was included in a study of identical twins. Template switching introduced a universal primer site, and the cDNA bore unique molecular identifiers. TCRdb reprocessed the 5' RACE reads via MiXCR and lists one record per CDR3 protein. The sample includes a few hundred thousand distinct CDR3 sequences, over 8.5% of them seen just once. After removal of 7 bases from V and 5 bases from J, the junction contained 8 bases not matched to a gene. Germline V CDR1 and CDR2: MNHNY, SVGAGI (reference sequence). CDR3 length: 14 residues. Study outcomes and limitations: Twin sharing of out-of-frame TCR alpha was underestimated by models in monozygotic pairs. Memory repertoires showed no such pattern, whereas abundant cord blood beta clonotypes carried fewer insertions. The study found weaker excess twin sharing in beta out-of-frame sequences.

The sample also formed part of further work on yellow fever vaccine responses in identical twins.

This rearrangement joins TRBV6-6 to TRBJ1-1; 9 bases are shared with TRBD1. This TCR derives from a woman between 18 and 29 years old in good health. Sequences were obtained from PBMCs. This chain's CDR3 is CASNKQGAQTEAFF. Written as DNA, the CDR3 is TGTGCCAGCAATAAACAGGGGGCGCAAACTGAAGCTTTCTTT.